This passage covers 16 T cell receptor beta chains from one sample sequenced in a study of control samples from healthy donors and cancer patients. The assay was immunoSEQ multiplex PCR, and TCRdb's table has in-frame clones only and misses some. Among about 82,000 clones, roughly 86% were seen once, and the ten largest hold 20% to 25%. The sample comprised blood. These TCRs come from a man aged 50 to 59 in good health.

The V and J genes are TRBV15 and TRBJ2-5, with 7 bases that match TRBD1. Germline V lookup: CDR1 LNHNV, CDR2 YYDKDF (reference sequence). The CDR3 has 17 residues. Unmatched junction bases numbered 9, after V lost 0 bases and J lost 2 bases. CDR3 nucleotide sequence: TGTGCCACCAGCAGAGATCTAACAGGGGTAATACAAGAGACCCAGTACTTC. Translating gives CATSRDLTGVIQETQYF.

The chain employs TRBV2 and TRBJ1-4, with D unresolved. V was pared by 7 bases and J by 4 bases, with 13 bases between. The germline V gene has CDR1 SNHLY and CDR2 FYNNEI. The CDR3 runs to 14 residues. CDR3 in amino acids: CASTLLRINEKLFF. The CDR3 region has the DNA TGTGCCAGCACCCTTTTACGAATTAATGAAAAACTGTTTTTT.

Worth noting for this clone: Other DNA sequences from this sample encode an identical CDR3 as well. The chain joins TRBV6-6 to TRBJ1-2; D gene ambiguous. V was shortened by 6 bases and J by 1 base, with 3 bases between the two germline ends. The V gene's germline CDR1 is MNHNY and CDR2 SVGAGI (reference sequence). CDR3 length: 11 residues. CDR3 nucleotides: TGTGCCAGCAGCTATAACTATGGCTACACCTTC. This gives the protein CASSYNYGYTF.

This clone appeared a single time. The V and J genes are TRBV19 and TRBJ2-2, with D unclear. This CDR3 region has 13 residues. Trimming shortened V by 7 bases and J by 2 bases, and 8 bases separated the two germline ends. Germline CDR1 LNHDA, CDR2 SQIVND (reference sequence). The CDR3 DNA follows: TGTGCCAGTAATGAGGTAAACACCGGGGAGCTGTTTTTT. It yields the protein CASNEVNTGELFF.

The rearrangement uses TRBV5-4 and TRBJ1-1; D gene unclear. CDR3 length: 12 residues. Germline V gene sequence: CDR1 SGHNT, CDR2 YYREEE (reference sequence). V was clipped by 3 bases and J by 1 base, with 4 bases between them. The CDR3 region is CASSSANTEAFF. CDR3 in DNA: TGTGCCAGCAGCTCGGCGAACACTGAAGCTTTCTTT.

J is TRBJ1-2 and V is TRBV6-5, with TRBD1 as a possible D gene (5 bases). V lost 4 bases and J 2 bases, leaving 8 bases between the germline ends. This CDR3 is built from 13 residues. Germline CDR1 and CDR2: MNHEY and SVGAGI. The DNA of the CDR3 is TGTGCCAGCAGTTGGGGCTTAAACTATGGCTACACCTTC. This translates into CASSWGLNYGYTF.

The chain combines TRBV6-9 with TRBJ2-5, with D unclear. Germline values: CDR1 MNHGY, CDR2 SVAAGI. CDR3 length: 17 amino acids. The ends were cut back, 1 base at V and 2 bases at J, with 17 bases in the middle. In DNA form, the CDR3 reads TGTGCCAGCAGTTATTATTCCCCGTCAGATGTTCAAGAGACCCAGTACTTC. It encodes CASSYYSPSDVQETQYF.

This chain connects TRBV6-1 to TRBJ1-4; 8 bases are shared with TRBD1. Germline V gene lookup returns CDR1 MNHNS and CDR2 SASEGT. V lost 2 bases and J lost 6; bases outside the gene matches: 5. The CDR3 totals 15 residues. The CDR3 is CASSESTGEDEKLFF. The CDR3 DNA reads TGTGCCAGCAGTGAATCGACAGGGGAGGATGAAAAACTGTTTTTT.

This clone has a single count. V is TRBV6-4 and J is TRBJ1-3, with 8 nucleotides matching TRBD1. Germline CDR1 and CDR2: MRHNA and SNTAGT. The CDR3 totals 15 residues. The V segment lost 2 bases and the J segment 2 bases; nucleotides outside the gene matches: 2. Here the CDR3 DNA reads TGTGCCAGCAGTGACAGCAGGGGGCCTGGAAACACCATATATTTT. Amino acid sequence: CASSDSRGPGNTIYF.

The chain has TRBV27 and TRBJ1-1, with no clear D. Germline V CDR1 and CDR2: MNHEY, SMNVEV (reference sequence). Trimming shortened V by 2 bases and J by 4 bases, and 8 bases separated the two germline ends. This CDR3 has 13 amino acids. The CDR3, as DNA: TGTGCCAGCAGTTTAAGTGAGCTCACTGAAGCTTTCTTT. As protein: CASSLSELTEAFF.

The chain combines TRBV28 with TRBJ1-2, with D unresolved. CDR1 and CDR2 from the germline V gene are MDHEN and SYDVKM. V was cut by 5 bases and J by 3 bases, with 22 bases left in between. The CDR3 totals 17 residues. In DNA, the CDR3 is TGTGCCAGCAGTGTTACGGCAGGCTCCCATTCCTACTATGGCTACACCTTC. Amino acids: CASSVTAGSHSYYGYTF.

V and J are TRBV30 and TRBJ2-7; 7 nucleotides agree with TRBD2. Per the germline V gene, CDR1 is GTSNPN and CDR2 is SVGIG (reference sequence). Losses at the gene ends were 3 bases for V and 11 bases for J; bases not matched to a gene: 10. This CDR3 has 12 residues. CDR3 residues: CAWSLWEGREYF. The CDR3 DNA reads as TGTGCCTGGAGCTTGTGGGAGGGCCGAGAGTACTTC.

The chain recombines TRBV19 with TRBJ1-1, with unresolved D. The CDR3 extends over 15 amino acids. Germline loops: CDR1 LNHDA, CDR2 SQIVND (reference sequence). Trimming removed 1 base at V and 0 bases at J, with 9 bases between. The CDR3 spells CASSIGPGMNTEAFF. The CDR3 nucleotides read TGTGCCAGTAGTATAGGACCGGGAATGAACACTGAAGCTTTCTTT.

The sample holds a few counts of this clone. The chain combines TRBV7-2 with TRBJ2-1; D unresolved. Trimming left V 0 bases short and J 3 bases short, with 6 bases between. The CDR3 has 14 amino acids. Germline CDR1 SGHTA, CDR2 FQGNSA. CDR3 sequence reads: CASSLAGGYNEQFF. DNA for the CDR3: TGTGCCAGCAGCTTAGCGGGCGGCTACAATGAGCAGTTCTTC.

The gene calls are TRBV10-3 and TRBJ2-7; no reliable D call. CDR3 length: 12 residues. Germline V gene lookup returns CDR1 ENHRY and CDR2 SYGVKD. V dropped 0 bases and J dropped 4 bases, with 4 bases sitting between them. The CDR3, as DNA: TGTGCCATCAGTGAGTCGGGTTACGAGCAGTACGTC. Protein sequence: CAISESGYEQYV.

The chain has TRBV28 and TRBJ1-5; 7 nucleotides align to TRBD1. With V trimmed by 7 bases and J by 1 base, 7 bases remained unmatched. Per the germline V gene, CDR1 is MDHEN and CDR2 is SYDVKM. This CDR3 region has 15 residues. CDR3 bases: TGTGCCAGCACCGCCGTAGGGGGCAGCAATCAGCCCCAGCATTTT. It is translated as CASTAVGGSNQPQHF.